The source of this TCR beta chain is a study of immune cell composition in non-small cell lung cancer. Study-level points and caveats: Squamous lung tumours showed higher top 10 clone scores and clonality than adenocarcinomas.

Method: immunoSEQ multiplex PCR; TCRdb's copy keeps in-frame clones and lacks some. This table has about 8,300 clones, approximately 76% appearing once. This clone was observed a handful of times. Its antigen is still unknown. Per the germline V gene, CDR1 is SGHRS and CDR2 is YFSETQ. With V trimmed by 4 bases and J by 1 base, 8 bases remained unmatched. There are 15 residues in the CDR3. Sequencing input: lung tumor tissue. The V and J genes are TRBV5-1 and TRBJ2-7; 7 bases map to TRBD1. The origin of this receptor is a human donor with non-small cell lung cancer. In nucleotides, the CDR3 is TGCGCCAGCAGCCGAGGGGGCTCGTTATCCTACGAGCAGTACTTC. It encodes CASSRGGSLSYEQYF. The whole variable domain, remainder taken from reference TRBV5-1 and TRBJ2-7, is KAGVTQTPRYLIKTRGQQVTLSCSPISGHRSVSWYQQTPGQGLQFLFEYFSETQRNKGNFPGRFSGRQFSNSRSEMNVSTLELGDSALYLCASSRGGSLSYEQYFGPGTRLTVT.